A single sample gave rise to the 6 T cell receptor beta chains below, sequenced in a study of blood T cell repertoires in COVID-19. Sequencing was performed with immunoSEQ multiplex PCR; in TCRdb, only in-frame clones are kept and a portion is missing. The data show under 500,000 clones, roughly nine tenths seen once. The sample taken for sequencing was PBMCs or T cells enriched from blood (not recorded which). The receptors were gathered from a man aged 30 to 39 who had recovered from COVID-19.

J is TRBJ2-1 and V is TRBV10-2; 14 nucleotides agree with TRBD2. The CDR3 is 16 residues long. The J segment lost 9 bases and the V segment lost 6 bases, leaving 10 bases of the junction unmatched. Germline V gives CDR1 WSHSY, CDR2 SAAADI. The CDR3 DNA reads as TGCGCCAGCAGCCCCGGGACTAGCGGGAGATCGAGTGAGCAGTTCTTC. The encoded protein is CASSPGTSGRSSEQFF.

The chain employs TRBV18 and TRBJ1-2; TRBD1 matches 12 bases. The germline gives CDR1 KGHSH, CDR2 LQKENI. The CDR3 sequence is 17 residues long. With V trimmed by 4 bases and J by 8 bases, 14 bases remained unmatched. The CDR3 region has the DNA TGTGCCAGCTCACTTGCTACCGGGACAGGGGGCTTTCGGGGCTACACCTTC. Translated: CASSLATGTGGFRGYTF.

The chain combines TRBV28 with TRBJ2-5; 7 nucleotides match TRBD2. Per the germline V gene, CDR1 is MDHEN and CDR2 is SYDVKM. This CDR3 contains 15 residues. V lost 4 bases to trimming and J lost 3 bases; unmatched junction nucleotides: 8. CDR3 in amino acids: CASSSSGTTEETQYF. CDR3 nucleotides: TGTGCCAGCAGTTCCTCAGGGACTACCGAAGAGACCCAGTACTTC.

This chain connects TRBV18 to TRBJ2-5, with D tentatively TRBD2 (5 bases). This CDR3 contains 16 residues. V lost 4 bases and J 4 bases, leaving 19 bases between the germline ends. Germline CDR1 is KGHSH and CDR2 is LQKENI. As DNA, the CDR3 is TGTGCCAGCTCACAACTAGGTTCGGGGAATACAGAGACCCAGTACTTC. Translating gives CASSQLGSGNTETQYF.

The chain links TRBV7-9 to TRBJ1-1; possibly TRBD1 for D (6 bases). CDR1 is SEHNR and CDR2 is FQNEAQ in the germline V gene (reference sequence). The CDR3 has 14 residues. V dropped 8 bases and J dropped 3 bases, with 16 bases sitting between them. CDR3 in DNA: TGTGCCAGCGAACTCGGGGGGGCGGACACTGAAGCTTTCTTT. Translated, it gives CASELGGADTEAFF.

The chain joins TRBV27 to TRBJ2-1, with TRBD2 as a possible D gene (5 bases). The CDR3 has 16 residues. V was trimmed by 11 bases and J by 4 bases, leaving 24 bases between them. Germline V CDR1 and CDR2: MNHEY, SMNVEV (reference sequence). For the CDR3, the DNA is TGTGCCTCAGCAAGGGCCGCGGGCGCACCATACAATGAGCAGTTCTTC. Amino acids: CASARAAGAPYNEQFF.